The rows below give T cell receptor beta chains drawn from one sample of a study of early T cells in non-severe SARS-CoV-2 infection. TCRdb reprocessed the 5' RACE reads via MiXCR and lists one record per CDR3 protein. Seen here are about 25,000 distinct CDR3 sequences, around 5% observed once, and the top ten hold approximately 6.6%. The sequenced material came from whole blood. These receptors were collected from an adult who was a healthcare worker with PCR-confirmed SARS-CoV-2 infection or an uninfected control (not recorded which). Each CDR3 is given without its conserved first and last residue.

J | V | CDR3
TRBJ2-5 | TRBV7-9 | ASSSETAWETQY
TRBJ2-1 | TRBV2 | ASKSTSVNEQF
TRBJ1-2 | TRBV29-1 | SVVDGAGYT
TRBJ2-3 | TRBV5-6 | ASSVTSLGSADTQY
TRBJ2-5 | TRBV6-2/TRBV6-3 | ASSYQRGGQETQY
TRBJ2-5 | TRBV28 | ASSQAGGLETQY
TRBJ2-1 | TRBV30 | AWSQGGEQF
TRBJ1-1 | TRBV18 | ASSPRTGRDTEAF
TRBJ2-5 | TRBV29-1 | SVNVNQETQY
TRBJ2-6 | TRBV4-1 | ASSLREDSGANVLT
TRBJ2-4 | TRBV2 | ASSDGVARAKNIQY
TRBJ2-3 | TRBV7-6 | ASSLASGGRTDTQY
TRBJ1-5 | TRBV6-2/TRBV6-3 | ASSYGLGSNQPQH
TRBJ2-7 | TRBV7-6 | ASSLNRGREQY
TRBJ1-1 | TRBV6-5 | ASSYSIGRSTEAF
TRBJ1-6 | TRBV27 | ASSKGQFYSPLH
TRBJ2-5 | TRBV5-1 | ASSLLLGTGVETQY
TRBJ2-3 | TRBV5-4 | ASSLDLSDTQY
TRBJ1-3 | TRBV16 | ASSQPGKIGNTIY
TRBJ2-1 | TRBV7-3 | ASSPTGTRAVGEQF
TRBJ2-7 | TRBV5-1 | ASSLVPRQGKDEQY
TRBJ2-5 | TRBV7-3 | ASSLTSGTRETQY
TRBJ2-5 | TRBV29-1 | SVGTSGGRYQETQY
TRBJ2-3 | TRBV13 | ASSPPSTDTQY
TRBJ1-1 | TRBV24-1 | ATSRAQNTEAF
TRBJ1-1 | TRBV20-1 | SARDRGTGNTEAF
TRBJ1-1 | TRBV6-2/TRBV6-3 | ASRPKGIVNTEAF
TRBJ2-3 | TRBV12-3/TRBV12-4 | ASSSRTVTDTQY
TRBJ1-1 | TRBV5-1 | ASSFQGDTEAF
TRBJ2-7 | TRBV20-1 | SARDLRREGWEQY
TRBJ1-1 | TRBV20-1 | SVPWGLNGAF
TRBJ1-1 | TRBV29-1 | SLRGQTNTEAF
TRBJ2-1 | TRBV7-8 | ASSLGTLSYNEQF
TRBJ1-2 | TRBV3-1 | ASSQESGQGLFGYT
TRBJ1-2 | TRBV19 | ASSIGVGQPGYGYT
TRBJ2-2 | TRBV11-2 | ASSLPSNTGELF
TRBJ1-5 | TRBV19 | ASSIMARYSNQPQH